The text below deals with one T cell receptor (beta chain). Antigen: not known. The record originates from a study of CXCR3-negative and CXCR3-positive naive CD8 T cells. Notes on the study in general: Compared with CXCR3-negative naive cells, CXCR3-positive naive cells showed more hydrophobic TRB CDR3s.

Preparation of TRB cDNA libraries relied on 5' RACE carrying UMI labels. TCRdb reprocessed the 5' RACE reads and stores each CDR3 protein as one record, lacking DNA. This table holds 140,000 to 150,000 distinct CDR3 sequences. The sample consisted of naive CXCR3+ CD8+ T cells from blood. Subset noted: CD45RO-CCR7+CD27+CD95- naive CD8+ T cells expressing CXCR3 (TNR3+). The sequence derives from a human donor in good health. Some clones in this sample may be carry-over from other donors' samples.

The CDR3 protein is CSVTHRNEQFF. The chain has TRBV29-1 and TRBJ2-1. CDR3 length equals 11 residues. The germline V gene encodes CDR1 SQVTM and CDR2 ANQGSEA.